The 21 T cell receptor beta chains listed next were all sequenced from one sample in a study of blood T cell repertoires in COVID-19. The method was immunoSEQ multiplex PCR; TCRdb's version includes in-frame clones alone and lacks a portion of them. The data show roughly 220,000 clones, about 80% seen once. Material: PBMCs or T cells enriched from blood (not recorded which). These receptor sequences come from a middle-aged man who had recovered from COVID-19.

This clone was seen once. The chain joins TRBV28 to TRBJ2-1, with 10 bases lining up with TRBD2. Germline CDR1 and CDR2: MDHEN and SYDVKM. There are 12 residues in the CDR3. V lost 6 bases and J lost 10; bases outside the gene matches: 3. CDR3 region: CASRLAGQEQFF. The CDR3 DNA reads TGTGCCAGCAGACTAGCGGGGCAGGAGCAGTTCTTC.

This chain joins TRBV28 and TRBJ2-7, with D perhaps matching TRBD1 (6 bases). The CDR3 runs to 13 residues. Trimming removed 6 bases from V and 4 bases from J, with 13 bases in between. CDR1 is MDHEN, CDR2 SYDVKM, per germline. The CDR3 coding sequence is TGTGCCAGCAGGAAACAGGGTGTATACGAGCAGTACTTC. As protein: CASRKQGVYEQYF.

The chain combines TRBV5-1 with TRBJ2-3; possibly TRBD1 for D (6 bases). The CDR3 runs to 14 residues. Trimming took 5 bases from V and 3 from J, leaving 13 bases between them. Germline CDR1 reads SGHRS; CDR2 reads YFSETQ. The CDR3 DNA reads as TGCGCCAGCAGGGTCCAGGGGTTAACAGATACGCAGTATTTT. Translation gives CASRVQGLTDTQYF.

The V and J genes are TRBV15 and TRBJ1-2; 12 bases align to TRBD1. CDR3 size: 17 residues. CDR1 and CDR2 (germline): LNHNV, YYDKDF (reference sequence). V lost 4 bases, J lost 2 bases, and 8 bases stayed unmatched. CDR3 in DNA: TGTGCCACCAGCACCCAGGTGGGACAGGGGGCAAACTATGGCTACACCTTC. It codes for CATSTQVGQGANYGYTF.

This rearrangement joins TRBV29-1 to TRBJ1-2; TRBD1 is a possible D gene (6 bases). Looked up from germline, CDR1 is SQVTM and CDR2 is ANQGSEA. This CDR3 contains 12 residues. V lost 6 bases, J lost 8 bases, and 16 bases lay in between. The CDR3 sequence is CSVLRQEMGYTF. DNA of the CDR3: TGCAGCGTCCTAAGACAGGAGATGGGCTACACCTTC.

This chain uses TRBV28 with TRBJ1-1; the match to TRBD1 covers 8 bases. The V segment lost 4 bases and the J segment 0 bases; nucleotides outside the gene matches: 7. CDR1 is MDHEN, CDR2 SYDVKM, per germline. The CDR3 is 16 residues long. The CDR3 protein is CASSYNRGYMNTEAFF. CDR3 nucleotide sequence: TGTGCCAGCAGTTATAACAGGGGGTACATGAACACTGAAGCTTTCTTT. Drawing the rest from reference TRBV28 and TRBJ1-1, the complete variable domain is DVKVTQSSRYLVKRTGEKVFLECVQDMDHENMFWYRQDPGLGLRLIYFSYDVKMKEKGDIPEGYSVSREKKERFSLILESASTNQTSMYLCASSYNRGYMNTEAFFGQGTRLTVV.

V and J are TRBV7-2 and TRBJ2-7; perhaps TRBD1 as D (6 bases). Germline-derived CDR1 and CDR2 are SGHTA and FQGNSA. CDR3 size: 14 residues. V was clipped by 4 bases and J by 4 bases, with 14 bases between them. The CDR3 sequence is CASSSNRVSYEQYF. DNA for the CDR3: TGTGCCAGCAGCTCCAACAGGGTTTCGTACGAGCAGTACTTC.

The V call is TRBV28, the J call TRBJ2-6; 7 nucleotides agree with TRBD1. CDR3 size: 15 residues. CDR1 MDHEN and CDR2 SYDVKM come from the germline V gene. Trimming took 6 bases from V and 5 from J; bases not matched to a gene: 7. The CDR3 DNA is TGTGCCAGCAGAAGTCGACAGGGAAGGGCCAACGTCCTGACTTTC. Protein: CASRSRQGRANVLTF.

The chain couples TRBV28 to TRBJ2-5; D is unclear. Trimming stripped 1 base from V and 2 bases from J, with 26 bases between. Germline V lookup: CDR1 MDHEN, CDR2 SYDVKM. This CDR3 contains 20 residues. CDR3 coding DNA: TGTGCCAGCAGTTTATCCCCTAAATTCACCCCTCCGCTGAAGCAAGAGACCCAGTACTTC. Its translation: CASSLSPKFTPPLKQETQYF.

This clone was counted at least ten times. The chain recombines TRBV30 with TRBJ1-5; D remains unclear. The CDR3 is 12 residues long. The V gene's germline CDR1 is GTSNPN and CDR2 SVGIG (reference sequence). V was shortened by 3 bases and J by 10 bases, with 13 bases between the two germline ends. As DNA, the CDR3 is TGTGCCTGGAGAGACACGGCGGGTCCCCAGCATTTT. Protein product: CAWRDTAGPQHF.

The chain joins TRBV7-2 to TRBJ2-1, with 7 nucleotides matching TRBD2. This CDR3 is built from 14 residues. The V gene's germline CDR1 is SGHTA and CDR2 FQGNSA. Losses at the gene ends were 2 bases for V and 5 bases for J; bases not matched to a gene: 3. The CDR3 DNA follows: TGTGCCAGCAGCTTATTGCGGGGGAACAATGAGCAGTTCTTC. It encodes CASSLLRGNNEQFF.

This chain joins TRBV9 and TRBJ1-5; no clear D. The CDR3 totals 15 residues. In germline, CDR1 is SGDLS, CDR2 YYNGEE. V shed 3 bases and J shed 0 bases, with 10 bases lying between them. The CDR3 loop is CASSDGAYSNQPQHF. In nucleotides, the CDR3 is TGTGCCAGCAGCGACGGAGCGTATAGCAATCAGCCCCAGCATTTT.

The chain couples TRBV4-2 to TRBJ2-2; D perhaps matches TRBD1 (7 bases). CDR1 and CDR2 (germline): LGHNA, YNFKEQ. The CDR3 runs 16 residues. The V end was cut by 4 bases, the J end by 3 bases, with 15 bases between. Here the CDR3 reads CASSLEEGADTGELFF. The CDR3 DNA follows: TGTGCCAGCAGCCTAGAGGAGGGGGCTGACACCGGGGAGCTGTTTTTT.

The V call is TRBV13, the J call TRBJ2-1; 9 positions match TRBD2. J lost 3 bases, V lost 0 bases, and 3 bases had no gene match. The CDR3 spans 16 residues. Germline V lookup: CDR1 PRHDT, CDR2 FYEKMQ (reference sequence). This CDR3 reads CASSLGLAGLYNEQFF. DNA for the CDR3: TGTGCCAGCAGCTTAGGCCTAGCGGGGCTCTACAATGAGCAGTTCTTC. Together with reference TRBV13 and TRBJ2-1, the CDR3 gives the full variable domain: AAGVIQSPRHLIKEKRETATLKCYPIPRHDTVYWYQQGPGQDPQFLISFYEKMQSDKGSIPDRFSAQQFSDYHSELNMSSLELGDSALYFCASSLGLAGLYNEQFFGPGTRLTVL.

V is TRBV11-2 and J is TRBJ1-2, with 9 bases matching TRBD1. The CDR3 is made up of 14 amino acids. V dropped 10 bases and J dropped 4; count of bases not matched to a gene: 10. Germline lookup yields CDR1 SGHAT and CDR2 FQNNGV. CDR3 nucleotide sequence: TGTGCCACTCGCAGGGCGGGACAGGGCTATGGCTACACCTTC. Protein product: CATRRAGQGYGYTF.

V and J are TRBV11-2 and TRBJ1-2, with D uncertain. Germline values: CDR1 SGHAT, CDR2 FQNNGV. The CDR3 extends over 12 amino acids. The V end was cut by 5 bases, the J end by 4 bases, with 8 bases between. CDR3 in amino acids: CASSAEGYGYTF. For the CDR3, the DNA is TGTGCCAGCAGCGCAGAGGGCTATGGCTACACCTTC. Using reference TRBV11-2 and TRBJ1-2 for the parts outside the CDR3, the full variable domain is EAGVAQSPRYKIIEKRQSVAFWCNPISGHATLYWYQQILGQGPKLLIQFQNNGVVDDSQLPKDRFSAERLKGVDSTLKIQPAKLEDSAVYLCASSAEGYGYTFGSGTRLTVV.

The V and J genes are TRBV9 and TRBJ2-7; a possible D gene is TRBD1 (6 bases). This CDR3 is 11 amino acids long. CDR1 and CDR2 from the germline V gene are SGDLS and YYNGEE. Trimming removed 4 bases at V and 5 bases at J, with 7 bases between. CDR3 in amino acids: CASSSGDEQYF. In DNA form, the CDR3 reads TGTGCCAGCAGCTCAGGGGACGAGCAGTACTTC.

The chain carries TRBV6-5 and TRBJ1-6; D not resolved. This CDR3 contains 14 residues. Per the germline V gene, CDR1 is MNHEY and CDR2 is SVGAGI. Trimming cost V 5 bases and J 6 bases, with 11 bases left between them. CDR3 sequence: CASSLISFNSPLHF. The CDR3 coding sequence is TGTGCCAGCAGTCTAATCTCATTTAATTCACCCCTCCACTTT.

The chain uses TRBV3-1 (or the pseudogene TRBV3-2) and TRBJ1-6; TRBD1 aligns across 9 bases. There are 15 residues in the CDR3. Germline lookup yields CDR1 LGHDT and CDR2 YNNKEL (reference sequence). V was clipped by 3 bases and J by 11 bases; unmatched bases: 8. DNA of the CDR3: TGTGCCAGCAGCCACCGGGACAGGGCTCCGGCACCCCTCCACTTT. It specifies CASSHRDRAPAPLHF.

This chain links TRBV20-1 with TRBJ1-5, with no clear D. CDR1 and CDR2 (germline): DFQATT, SNEGSKA (reference sequence). V gave up 3 bases and J gave up 6 bases, with 9 bases separating them. The length of the CDR3 is 12 residues. The CDR3 DNA reads TGCAGTGCTAGTCGGGGAGGTCAGCCCCAGCATTTT. The encoded protein is CSASRGGQPQHF.

This clone came up a few times. This chain connects TRBV10-2 to TRBJ2-1, with 11 nucleotides matching TRBD2. Germline V gene lookup returns CDR1 WSHSY and CDR2 SAAADI. This CDR3 is 14 amino acids long. V lost 10 bases, J lost 7 bases, and 9 bases stayed unmatched. CDR3: CATTLAGGGNEQFF. The DNA of the CDR3 is TGCGCCACCACCCTAGCGGGAGGTGGAAATGAGCAGTTCTTC.